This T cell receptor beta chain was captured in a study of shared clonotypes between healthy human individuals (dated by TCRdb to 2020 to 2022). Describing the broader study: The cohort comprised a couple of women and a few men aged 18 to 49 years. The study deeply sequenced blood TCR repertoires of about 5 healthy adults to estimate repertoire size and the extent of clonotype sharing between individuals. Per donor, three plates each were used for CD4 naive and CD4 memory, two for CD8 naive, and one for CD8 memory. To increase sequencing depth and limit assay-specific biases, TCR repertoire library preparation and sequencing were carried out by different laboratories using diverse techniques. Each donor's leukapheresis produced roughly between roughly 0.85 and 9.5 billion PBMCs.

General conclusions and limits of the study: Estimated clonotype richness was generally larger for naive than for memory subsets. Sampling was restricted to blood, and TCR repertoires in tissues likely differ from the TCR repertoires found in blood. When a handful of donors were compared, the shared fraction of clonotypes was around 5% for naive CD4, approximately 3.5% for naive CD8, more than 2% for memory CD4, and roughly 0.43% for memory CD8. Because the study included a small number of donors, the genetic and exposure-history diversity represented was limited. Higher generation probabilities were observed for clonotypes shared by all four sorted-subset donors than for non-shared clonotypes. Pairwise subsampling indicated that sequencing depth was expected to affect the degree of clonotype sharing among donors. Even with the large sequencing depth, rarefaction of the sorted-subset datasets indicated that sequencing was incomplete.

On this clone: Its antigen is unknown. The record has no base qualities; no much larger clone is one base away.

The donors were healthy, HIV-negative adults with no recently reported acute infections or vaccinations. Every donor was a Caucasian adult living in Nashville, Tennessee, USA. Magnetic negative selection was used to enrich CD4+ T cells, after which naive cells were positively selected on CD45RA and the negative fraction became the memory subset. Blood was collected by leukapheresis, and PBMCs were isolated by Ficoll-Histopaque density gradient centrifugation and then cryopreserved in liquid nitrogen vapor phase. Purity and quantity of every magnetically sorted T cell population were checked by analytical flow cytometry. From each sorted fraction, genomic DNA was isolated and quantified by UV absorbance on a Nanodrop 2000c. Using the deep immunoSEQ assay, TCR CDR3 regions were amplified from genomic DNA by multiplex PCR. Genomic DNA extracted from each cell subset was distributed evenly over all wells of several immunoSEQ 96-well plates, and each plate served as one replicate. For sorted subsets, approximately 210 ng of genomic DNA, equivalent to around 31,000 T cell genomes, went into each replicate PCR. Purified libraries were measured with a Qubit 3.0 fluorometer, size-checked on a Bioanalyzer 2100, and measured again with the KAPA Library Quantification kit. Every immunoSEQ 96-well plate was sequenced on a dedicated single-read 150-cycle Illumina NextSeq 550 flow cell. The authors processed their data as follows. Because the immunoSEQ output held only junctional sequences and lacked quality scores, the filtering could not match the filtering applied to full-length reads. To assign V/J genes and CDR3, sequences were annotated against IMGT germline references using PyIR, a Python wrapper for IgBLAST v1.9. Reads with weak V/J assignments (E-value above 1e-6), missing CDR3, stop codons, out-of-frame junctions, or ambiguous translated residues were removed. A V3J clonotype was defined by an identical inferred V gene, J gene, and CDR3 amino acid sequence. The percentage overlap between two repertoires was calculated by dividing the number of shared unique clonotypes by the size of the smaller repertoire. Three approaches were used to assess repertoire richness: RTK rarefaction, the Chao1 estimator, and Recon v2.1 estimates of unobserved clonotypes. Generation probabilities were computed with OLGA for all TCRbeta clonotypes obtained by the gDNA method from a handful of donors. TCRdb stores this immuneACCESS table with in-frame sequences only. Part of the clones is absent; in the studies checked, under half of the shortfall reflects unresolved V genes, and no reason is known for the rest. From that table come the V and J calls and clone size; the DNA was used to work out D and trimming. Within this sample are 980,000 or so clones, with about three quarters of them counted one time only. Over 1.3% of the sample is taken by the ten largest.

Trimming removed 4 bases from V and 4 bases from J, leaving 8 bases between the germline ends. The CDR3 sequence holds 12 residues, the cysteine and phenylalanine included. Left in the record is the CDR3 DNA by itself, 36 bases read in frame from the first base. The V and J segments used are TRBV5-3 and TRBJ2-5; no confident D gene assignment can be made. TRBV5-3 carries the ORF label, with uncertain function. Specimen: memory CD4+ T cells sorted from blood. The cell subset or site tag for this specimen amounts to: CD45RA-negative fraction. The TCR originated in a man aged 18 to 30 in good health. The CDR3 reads CARSPLRETQYF. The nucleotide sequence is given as TGTGCCAGAAGCCCCCTTAGAGAGACCCAGTACTTC.